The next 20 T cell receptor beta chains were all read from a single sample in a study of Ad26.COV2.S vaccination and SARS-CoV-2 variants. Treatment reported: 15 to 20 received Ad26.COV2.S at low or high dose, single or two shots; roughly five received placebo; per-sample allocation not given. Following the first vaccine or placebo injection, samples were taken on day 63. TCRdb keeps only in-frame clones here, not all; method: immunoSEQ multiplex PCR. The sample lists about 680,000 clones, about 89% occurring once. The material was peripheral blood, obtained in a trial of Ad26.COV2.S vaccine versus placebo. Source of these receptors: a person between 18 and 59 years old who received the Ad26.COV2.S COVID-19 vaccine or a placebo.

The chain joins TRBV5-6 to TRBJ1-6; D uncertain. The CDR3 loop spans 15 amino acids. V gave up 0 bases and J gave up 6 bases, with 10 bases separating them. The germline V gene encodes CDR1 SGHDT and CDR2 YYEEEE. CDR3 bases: TGTGCCAGCAGCTTGGGTCAGCTTGCTAATTCACCCCTCCACTTT. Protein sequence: CASSLGQLANSPLHF.

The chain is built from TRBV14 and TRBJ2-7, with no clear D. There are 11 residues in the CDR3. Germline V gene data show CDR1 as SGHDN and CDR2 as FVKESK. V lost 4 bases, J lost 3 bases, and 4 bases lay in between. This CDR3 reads CASSRGYEQYF. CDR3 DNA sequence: TGTGCCAGCAGCCGCGGCTACGAGCAGTACTTC.

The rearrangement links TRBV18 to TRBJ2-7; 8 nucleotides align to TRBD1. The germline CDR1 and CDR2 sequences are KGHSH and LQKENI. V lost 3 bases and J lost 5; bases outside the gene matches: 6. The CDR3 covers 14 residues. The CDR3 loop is CASSPRTGTNEQYF. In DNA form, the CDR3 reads TGTGCCAGCTCACCTCGGACAGGGACCAACGAGCAGTACTTC.

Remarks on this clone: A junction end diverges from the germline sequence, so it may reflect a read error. The CDR3 coding sequence is TGTGCTAGCAGCCTAAACCCAGGACCGAACACCGGGGAGCTGTTTTTT. This gives the protein CASSLNPGPNTGELFF. V and J are TRBV7-7 and TRBJ2-2; no clear D gene. Germline loops: CDR1 SSHAT, CDR2 FNYEAQ (reference sequence). This CDR3 spans 16 amino acids. The full variable domain, rest sourced from reference TRBV7-7 and TRBJ2-2, is GAGVSQSPRYKVTKRGQDVTLRCDPISSHATLYWYQQALGQGPEFLTYFNYEAQPDKSGLPSDRFSAERPEGSISTLTIQRTEQRDSAMYRCASSLNPGPNTGELFFGEGSRLTVL.

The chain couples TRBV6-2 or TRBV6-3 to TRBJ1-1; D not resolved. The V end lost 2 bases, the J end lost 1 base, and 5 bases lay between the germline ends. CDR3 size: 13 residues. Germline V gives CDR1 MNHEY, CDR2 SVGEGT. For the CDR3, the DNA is TGTGCCAGCAGTTACAGTTGGAACACTGAAGCTTTCTTT. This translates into CASSYSWNTEAFF.

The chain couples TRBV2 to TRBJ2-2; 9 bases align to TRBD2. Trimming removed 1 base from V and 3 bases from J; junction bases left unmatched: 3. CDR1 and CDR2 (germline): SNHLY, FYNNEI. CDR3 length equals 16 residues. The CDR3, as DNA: TGTGCCAGCAGTGAAGTATCTAGCGGGGACACCGGGGAGCTGTTTTTT. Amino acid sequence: CASSEVSSGDTGELFF.

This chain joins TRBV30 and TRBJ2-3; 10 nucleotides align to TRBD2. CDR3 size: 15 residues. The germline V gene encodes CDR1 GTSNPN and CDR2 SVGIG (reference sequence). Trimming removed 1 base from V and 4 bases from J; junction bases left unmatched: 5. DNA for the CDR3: TGTGCCTGGAGTGGAGCGGGGGGGAGGGCAGATACGCAGTATTTT. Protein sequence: CAWSGAGGRADTQYF. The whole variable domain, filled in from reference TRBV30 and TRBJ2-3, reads SQTIHQWPATLVQPVGSPLSLECTVEGTSNPNLYWYRQAAGRGLQLLFYSVGIGQISSEVPQNLSASRPQDRQFILSSKKLLLSDSGFYLCAWSGAGGRADTQYFGPGTRLTVL.

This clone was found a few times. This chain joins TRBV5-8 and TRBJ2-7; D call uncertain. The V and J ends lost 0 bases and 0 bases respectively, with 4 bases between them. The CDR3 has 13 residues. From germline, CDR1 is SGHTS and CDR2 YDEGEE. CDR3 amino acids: CASSLVGSYEQYF. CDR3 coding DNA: TGTGCCAGCAGCTTGGTTGGCTCCTACGAGCAGTACTTC.

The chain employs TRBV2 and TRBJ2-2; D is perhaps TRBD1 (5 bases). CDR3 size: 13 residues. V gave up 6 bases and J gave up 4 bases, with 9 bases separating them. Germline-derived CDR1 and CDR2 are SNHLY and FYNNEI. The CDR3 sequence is CASSQGSTGELFF. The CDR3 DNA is TGTGCCAGCAGCCAGGGATCCACCGGGGAGCTGTTTTTT.

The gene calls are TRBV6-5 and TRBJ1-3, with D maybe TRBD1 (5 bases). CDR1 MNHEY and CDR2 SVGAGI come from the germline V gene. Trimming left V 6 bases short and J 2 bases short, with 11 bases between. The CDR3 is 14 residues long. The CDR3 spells CASSRGTAGNTIYF. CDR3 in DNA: TGTGCCAGCAGCCGGGGGACTGCTGGAAACACCATATATTTT.

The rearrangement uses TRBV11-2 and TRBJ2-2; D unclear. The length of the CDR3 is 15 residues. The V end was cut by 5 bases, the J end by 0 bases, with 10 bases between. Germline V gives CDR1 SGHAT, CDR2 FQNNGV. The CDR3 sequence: CASSPRVANTGELFF. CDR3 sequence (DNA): TGTGCCAGCAGCCCTCGGGTAGCGAACACCGGGGAGCTGTTTTTT.

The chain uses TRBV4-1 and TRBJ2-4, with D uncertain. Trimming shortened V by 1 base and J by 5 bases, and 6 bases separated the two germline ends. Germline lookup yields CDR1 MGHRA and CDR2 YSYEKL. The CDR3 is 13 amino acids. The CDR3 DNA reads TGCGCCAGCAGCCAAGGACATCAAAACATTCAGTACTTC. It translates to CASSQGHQNIQYF.

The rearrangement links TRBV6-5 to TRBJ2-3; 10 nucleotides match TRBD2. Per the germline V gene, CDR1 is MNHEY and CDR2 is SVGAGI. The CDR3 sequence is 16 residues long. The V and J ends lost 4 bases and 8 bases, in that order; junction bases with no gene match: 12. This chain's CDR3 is CASSSSTSGWFGTQYF. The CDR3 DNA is TGTGCCAGCAGTTCCTCGACTAGCGGGTGGTTCGGTACGCAGTATTTT.

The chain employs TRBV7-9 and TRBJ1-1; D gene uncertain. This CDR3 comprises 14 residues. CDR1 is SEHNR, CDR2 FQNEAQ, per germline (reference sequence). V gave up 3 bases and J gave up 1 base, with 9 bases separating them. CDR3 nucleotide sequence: TGTGCCAGCAGCTTTGTACAGCCGAACACTGAAGCTTTCTTT. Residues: CASSFVQPNTEAFF.

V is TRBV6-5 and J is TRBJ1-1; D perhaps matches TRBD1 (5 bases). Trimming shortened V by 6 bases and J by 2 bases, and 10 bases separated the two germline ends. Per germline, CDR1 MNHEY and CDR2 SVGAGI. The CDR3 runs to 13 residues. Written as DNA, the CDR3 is TGTGCCAGCAGGGGGACGGGAAACACTGAAGCTTTCTTT. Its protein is CASRGTGNTEAFF.

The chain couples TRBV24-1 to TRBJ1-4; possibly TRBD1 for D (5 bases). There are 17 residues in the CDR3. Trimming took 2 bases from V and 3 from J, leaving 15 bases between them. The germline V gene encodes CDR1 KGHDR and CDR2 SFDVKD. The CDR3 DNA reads TGTGCCACCAGTGATTCCCAAGGAGGACAACCTAATGAAAAACTGTTTTTT. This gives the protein CATSDSQGGQPNEKLFF.

CDR3 in amino acids: CATSSRQGSGNTIYF. The CDR3 nucleotides are TGTGCCACCAGCAGCCGACAGGGTTCCGGAAACACCATATATTTT. The chain couples TRBV15 to TRBJ1-3; 7 nucleotides agree with TRBD1. J was trimmed by 4 bases and V by 3 bases; bases with no gene match: 6. The CDR3 consists of 15 residues. The V gene's germline CDR1 is LNHNV and CDR2 YYDKDF (reference sequence).

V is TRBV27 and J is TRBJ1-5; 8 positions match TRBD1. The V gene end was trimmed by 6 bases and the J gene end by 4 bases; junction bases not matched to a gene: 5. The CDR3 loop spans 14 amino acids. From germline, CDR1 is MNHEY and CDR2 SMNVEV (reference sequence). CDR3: CASRPRTGNQPQHF. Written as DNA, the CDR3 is TGTGCCAGCAGACCGAGGACAGGGAATCAGCCCCAGCATTTT.

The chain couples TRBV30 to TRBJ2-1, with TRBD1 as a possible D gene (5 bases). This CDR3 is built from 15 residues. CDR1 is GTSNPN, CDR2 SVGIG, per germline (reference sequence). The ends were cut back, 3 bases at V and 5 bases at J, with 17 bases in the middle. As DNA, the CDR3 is TGTGCCTGGAGCGATCTAGGACATCGGGACAATGAGCAGTTCTTC. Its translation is CAWSDLGHRDNEQFF. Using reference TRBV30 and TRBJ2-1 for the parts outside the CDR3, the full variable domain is SQTIHQWPATLVQPVGSPLSLECTVEGTSNPNLYWYRQAAGRGLQLLFYSVGIGQISSEVPQNLSASRPQDRQFILSSKKLLLSDSGFYLCAWSDLGHRDNEQFFGPGTRLTVL.

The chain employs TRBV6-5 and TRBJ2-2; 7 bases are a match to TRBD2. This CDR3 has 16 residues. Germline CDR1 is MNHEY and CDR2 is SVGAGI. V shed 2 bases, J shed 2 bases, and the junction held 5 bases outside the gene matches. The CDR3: CASSYQTSRNTGELFF. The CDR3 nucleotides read TGTGCCAGCAGTTACCAGACTAGCCGAAACACCGGGGAGCTGTTTTTT.